Following are 27 T cell receptor beta chains from one sample sequenced in a study of radiation and T cells in renal cell carcinoma. The table came from immunoSEQ multiplex PCR; TCRdb's copy has only in-frame clones and leaves some out. In the table there are around 170,000 clones, 88% of which are singletons. Time point noted: blood 4 weeks post-SBRT, at nephrectomy. Treatment denoted: 15 Gy SBRT to primary tumor, nephrectomy 4 weeks later. Material: blood, obtained from a patient whose treatment included radiotherapy and nephrectomy. The receptors here all came from a woman in her 50s with renal cell carcinoma.

This chain links TRBV2 with TRBJ2-2, with D perhaps TRBD2 (5 bases). This CDR3 comprises 15 residues. V lost 6 bases and J lost 0, with 11 bases in between. Germline-derived CDR1 and CDR2 are SNHLY and FYNNEI. CDR3 in amino acids: CASRRAASNTGELFF. DNA for the CDR3: TGTGCCAGCAGGCGGGCAGCCTCGAACACCGGGGAGCTGTTTTTT. Variable domain in full (rest from reference TRBV2 and TRBJ2-2): EPEVTQTPSHQVTQMGQEVILRCVPISNHLYFYWYRQILGQKVEFLVSFYNNEISEKSEIFDDQFSVERPDGSNFTLKIRSTKLEDSAMYFCASRRAASNTGELFFGEGSRLTVL.

The chain joins TRBV5-8 to TRBJ2-3, with 9 bases fitting TRBD1. The CDR3 extends over 17 amino acids. Germline assignment: CDR1 SGHTS and CDR2 YDEGEE. V trimming: 3 bases; J trimming: 0 bases; junction bases outside the gene matches: 8. CDR3 sequence reads: CASSSPPTGGSTDTQYF. The CDR3, as DNA: TGTGCCAGCAGCTCACCCCCGACAGGGGGAAGCACAGATACGCAGTATTTT.

This chain joins TRBV6-1 and TRBJ1-1, with unresolved D. CDR1 and CDR2 from the germline V gene are MNHNS and SASEGT. The CDR3 runs 15 residues. The germline V and J ends were trimmed by 1 base and 1 base, with 10 bases remaining between them. Here the CDR3 DNA reads TGTGCCAGCAGTGAAGAAGTGGCGGGGAACACTGAAGCTTTCTTT. Translating it yields CASSEEVAGNTEAFF.

The V call is TRBV29-1, the J call TRBJ2-7; 8 nucleotides match TRBD1. There are 15 residues in the CDR3. V was pared by 0 bases and J by 2 bases, with 6 bases of the junction left unmatched. Germline V gene data show CDR1 as SQVTM and CDR2 as ANQGSEA. The CDR3 DNA sequence: TGCAGCGTTGAAGACCCGGGGACAGGTCCCTACGAGCAGTACTTC. This translates into CSVEDPGTGPYEQYF.

The V call is TRBV7-6, the J call TRBJ2-1; no firm D call. The CDR3 consists of 17 residues. Germline V gives CDR1 SGHVS, CDR2 FNYEAQ. Trimming pared 4 bases from V and 0 bases from J, leaving 16 bases between. CDR3 amino acids: CASSSLPERNSYNEQFF. The DNA of the CDR3 is TGTGCCAGCAGCTCCCTCCCCGAGCGCAACTCCTACAATGAGCAGTTCTTC.

The chain uses TRBV29-1 and TRBJ1-1; possible D gene TRBD1, 5 bases. V shed 4 bases and J shed 4 bases, with 16 bases lying between them. Germline V gene sequence: CDR1 SQVTM, CDR2 ANQGSEA. CDR3 length: 14 amino acids. CDR3 nucleotides: TGCAGCGTTGGGGACGAGGGTTCCTCCACTGAAGCTTTCTTT. Translation gives CSVGDEGSSTEAFF. Drawing the rest from reference TRBV29-1 and TRBJ1-1, the complete variable domain is SAVISQKPSRDICQRGTSLTIQCQVDSQVTMMFWYRQQPGQSLTLIATANQGSEATYESGFVIDKFPISRPNLTFSTLTVSNMSPEDSSIYLCSVGDEGSSTEAFFGQGTRLTVV.

The rearrangement links TRBV15 to TRBJ2-5; 7 bases map to TRBD1. CDR1 LNHNV and CDR2 YYDKDF come from the germline V gene (reference sequence). The CDR3 is 13 residues long. Losses at the gene ends were 5 bases for V and 2 bases for J; bases not matched to a gene: 2. In DNA form, the CDR3 reads TGTGCCACCAGCCGGGACAGTCAAGAGACCCAGTACTTC. This gives the protein CATSRDSQETQYF.

The rearrangement joins TRBV5-1 to TRBJ1-4; D might be TRBD1 (5 bases). The CDR3 length is 14 residues. V was clipped by 2 bases and J by 8 bases, with 13 bases between them. Looked up from germline, CDR1 is SGHRS and CDR2 is YFSETQ. In DNA form, the CDR3 reads TGCGCCAGCAGCTTAGGGGTTGACTCGGAAAAACTGTTTTTT. Protein product: CASSLGVDSEKLFF.

The rearrangement links TRBV4-1 to TRBJ1-2; D remains unclear. Germline CDR1 MGHRA, CDR2 YSYEKL. Trimming took 3 bases from V and 5 from J, leaving 16 bases between them. The CDR3 contains 15 residues. CDR3 bases: TGCGCCAGCAGCCACGAACCAAGAAAACCATATGGCTACACCTTC. Residues: CASSHEPRKPYGYTF.

This clone was found a few times. The V gene is TRBV6-1, the J gene TRBJ2-5; D may be TRBD1 (6 bases). The germline V gene encodes CDR1 MNHNS and CDR2 SASEGT. The CDR3 length is 15 residues. V was pared by 4 bases and J by 2 bases, with 14 bases between. In DNA form, the CDR3 reads TGTGCCAGCAGTGTGACAGGAACGCGACAAGAGACCCAGTACTTC. It is translated as CASSVTGTRQETQYF.

V and J are TRBV7-3 and TRBJ1-1; D remains ambiguous. The V end lost 4 bases, the J end lost 4 bases, and 19 bases lay between the germline ends. Germline CDR1 reads SGHTA; CDR2 reads FQGTGA. The CDR3 sequence is 16 residues long. The CDR3 DNA follows: TGTGCCAGCAGCTCCCTACCTCATAGGACGGGCACTGAAGCTTTCTTT. The encoded protein is CASSSLPHRTGTEAFF.

The rearrangement uses TRBV6-5 and TRBJ1-3; TRBD1 aligns across 8 bases. The CDR3 sequence is 15 residues long. V dropped 5 bases and J dropped 4; count of bases not matched to a gene: 7. The germline CDR1 and CDR2 sequences are MNHEY and SVGAGI. The CDR3 nucleotides are TGTGCCAGCAGTATAGACAGGGGTAGGGGAAACACCATATATTTT. Encoded protein: CASSIDRGRGNTIYF.

The rearrangement joins TRBV30 to TRBJ2-7, with 7 bases that match TRBD1. V shed 0 bases and J 2 bases; nucleotides not matched to a gene: 7. Germline V gene sequence: CDR1 GTSNPN, CDR2 SVGIG (reference sequence). The CDR3 has 15 residues. This CDR3 is CAWSVSAGGPYEQYF. The CDR3 nucleotides are TGTGCCTGGAGTGTATCGGCAGGGGGTCCCTACGAGCAGTACTTC.

This clone has just one count. The chain carries TRBV7-8 and TRBJ2-7; D assignment may be TRBD1 or TRBD2 (5 bases each). CDR1 and CDR2 (germline): SGHVS, FQNEAQ. The germline V and J ends were trimmed by 5 bases and 1 base, with 18 bases remaining between them. CDR3 length: 16 residues. This chain's CDR3 is CASSLMSGTASYEQYF. Written as DNA, the CDR3 is TGTGCCAGCAGCCTCATGTCCGGGACGGCGTCCTACGAGCAGTACTTC.

The chain links TRBV6-6 to TRBJ1-5, with 10 bases identical to TRBD1. CDR3 length: 16 residues. CDR1 and CDR2 from the germline V gene are MNHNY and SVGAGI (reference sequence). After removal of 6 bases from V and 9 bases from J, the junction contained 14 bases not matched to a gene. As DNA, the CDR3 is TGTGCCAGCAGAGCCGAACCGGGACAGGGGACTTGGCCCCAGCATTTT. It translates to CASRAEPGQGTWPQHF.

The rearrangement uses TRBV6-5 and TRBJ2-7; TRBD1 agrees at 8 bases. V dropped 7 bases and J dropped 5; count of bases not matched to a gene: 7. Per germline, CDR1 MNHEY and CDR2 SVGAGI. CDR3 length equals 13 residues. CDR3 protein: CASTTDRGDEQYF. The CDR3 region has the DNA TGTGCCAGCACCACAGACAGGGGTGACGAGCAGTACTTC.

V is TRBV11-2 and J is TRBJ1-2; D not certain. Germline lookup yields CDR1 SGHAT and CDR2 FQNNGV. V was shortened by 3 bases and J by 7 bases, with 21 bases between the two germline ends. The CDR3 runs 16 residues. The CDR3, as DNA: TGTGCCAGCAGCTTCCCCCCGCCTTCCGACGGAGGTGGCTACACCTTC. Residues: CASSFPPPSDGGGYTF.

V gene TRBV18 combines with J gene TRBJ1-3; 10 nucleotides agree with TRBD1. The CDR3 length is 17 residues. Germline CDR1 reads KGHSH; CDR2 reads LQKENI. After removal of 3 bases from V and 0 bases from J, the junction contained 5 bases not matched to a gene. CDR3 residues: CASSPPGQGSSGNTIYF. As DNA, the CDR3 is TGTGCCAGCTCACCCCCGGGACAGGGGTCCTCTGGAAACACCATATATTTT.

This chain connects TRBV19 to TRBJ1-4, with 7 positions matching TRBD1. Germline lookup yields CDR1 LNHDA and CDR2 SQIVND (reference sequence). The V gene end was trimmed by 7 bases and the J gene end by 2 bases; junction bases not matched to a gene: 4. CDR3 length: 14 amino acids. CDR3 bases: TGTGCCAGTACCCCGACAGGGACTAATGAAAAACTGTTTTTT. Translating it yields CASTPTGTNEKLFF.

This clone was counted a single time. This chain joins TRBV7-6 and TRBJ2-5; 9 bases agree with TRBD2. The CDR3 totals 14 residues. The V and J ends lost 5 bases and 5 bases, in that order; junction bases with no gene match: 6. Germline loops: CDR1 SGHVS, CDR2 FNYEAQ. CDR3 bases: TGTGCCAGCAGCCACGGACTAGCGAGGGAGACCCAGTACTTC. It yields the protein CASSHGLARETQYF.

This clone was observed a single time. V is TRBV7-3 and J is TRBJ2-1; D unclear. Germline CDR1 and CDR2: SGHTA and FQGTGA. Trimming shortened V by 3 bases and J by 7 bases, and 13 bases separated the two germline ends. The CDR3 extends over 14 amino acids. CDR3 nucleotides: TGTGCCAGCAGCTTGGGTAATGGCTTAAATGAGCAGTTCTTC. The encoded protein is CASSLGNGLNEQFF.

The genes are TRBV30 and TRBJ1-6; D is unresolved. Trimming pared 0 bases from V and 3 bases from J, leaving 12 bases between. The CDR3 runs 16 residues. CDR1 is GTSNPN and CDR2 is SVGIG in the germline V gene (reference sequence). Here the CDR3 reads CAWSVQEPDYNSPLHF. Written as DNA, the CDR3 is TGTGCCTGGAGTGTCCAAGAGCCAGACTATAATTCACCCCTCCACTTT.

The J gene is TRBJ1-1, the V gene TRBV4-1; D is undetermined. Between the trimmed V and J ends, which lost 1 base and 0 bases, there was a span of 3 bases. This CDR3 is built from 13 residues. The germline gives CDR1 MGHRA, CDR2 YSYEKL. This chain's CDR3 is CASSQGVNTEAFF. The CDR3 DNA follows: TGCGCCAGCAGCCAAGGGGTGAACACTGAAGCTTTCTTT.

V gene TRBV6-5 combines with J gene TRBJ2-7; 7 nucleotides align to TRBD2. With V trimmed by 6 bases and J by 4 bases, 12 bases remained unmatched. The CDR3 runs to 15 residues. From germline, CDR1 is MNHEY and CDR2 SVGAGI. This chain's CDR3 is CASSPIGERGYEQYF. The CDR3, as DNA: TGTGCCAGCAGCCCAATCGGGGAGCGGGGTTACGAGCAGTACTTC.

V usage is TRBV2 and J usage is TRBJ2-5; tentatively, D is TRBD1 (5 bases). CDR3 length: 13 residues. V shed 5 bases and J shed 7 bases, with 14 bases lying between them. Germline CDR1 is SNHLY and CDR2 is FYNNEI. The CDR3 sequence is CASSSTVVGTQYF. The CDR3 DNA reads as TGTGCCAGCAGTTCGACAGTGGTAGGGACCCAGTACTTC.

The chain uses TRBV19 and TRBJ1-2; maybe TRBD1 (6 bases). Germline CDR1 and CDR2: LNHDA and SQIVND (reference sequence). V was cut by 5 bases and J by 2 bases, with 12 bases left in between. This CDR3 comprises 14 residues. The CDR3 loop reads CASSPYQGNYGYTF. The CDR3 DNA is TGTGCCAGTAGTCCATACCAGGGGAACTATGGCTACACCTTC.

This clone is a singleton in its sample. The chain uses TRBV9 and TRBJ2-1, with 13 bases fitting TRBD2. V trimming: 5 bases; J trimming: 9 bases; junction bases outside the gene matches: 5. Germline assignment: CDR1 SGDLS and CDR2 YYNGEE. CDR3 length: 14 amino acids. The CDR3 coding sequence is TGTGCCAGCAGTGTACTAGCGGGGGGGCCTGAGCAGTTCTTC. Encoded protein: CASSVLAGGPEQFF. Looking up the rest from reference TRBV9 and TRBJ2-1 gives the full variable domain: DSGVTQTPKHLITATGQRVTLRCSPRSGDLSVYWYQQSLDQGLQFLIQYYNGEERAKGNILERFSAQQFPDLHSELNLSSLELGDSALYFCASSVLAGGPEQFFGPGTRLTVL.